Below are 9 T cell receptor beta chains sequenced from a single sample in a study of shared clonotypes between healthy human individuals. The naive CD8 fraction comprised CD45RO-negative cells positively selected for CCR7 and excluded terminally differentiated effector memory CD45RA+ cells. TCRdb's copy holds only in-frame clones and misses some; the assay was immunoSEQ multiplex PCR. The sample holds about 1,800,000 clones, approximately 95% seen once. The specimen was naive CD8+ T cells sorted from blood. These receptors came from a man aged 18 to 35 in good health.

To note about this clone: The sample contains more than one DNA sequence encoding this CDR3. V is TRBV19 and J is TRBJ2-1, with D possibly matching TRBD2 (5 bases). The CDR3 runs to 15 residues. The V and J ends lost 3 bases and 0 bases respectively, with 9 bases between them. Germline V gene lookup returns CDR1 LNHDA and CDR2 SQIVND (reference sequence). The CDR3 nucleotides are TGTGCCAGTAGTATTGCTGGGAGCTCCTACAATGAGCAGTTCTTC. Protein product: CASSIAGSSYNEQFF.

The chain has TRBV19 and TRBJ2-7; tentatively, D is TRBD1 or TRBD2 (6 bases each). V lost 3 bases and J lost 3, with 12 bases in between. Looked up from germline, CDR1 is LNHDA and CDR2 is SQIVND (reference sequence). The CDR3 length is 14 residues. This CDR3 is CASSMRGAIYEQYF. DNA for the CDR3: TGTGCCAGTAGTATGAGGGGGGCAATCTACGAGCAGTACTTC. The variable domain in full, completed from reference TRBV19 and TRBJ2-7, reads DGGITQSPKYLFRKEGQNVTLSCEQNLNHDAMYWYRQDPGQGLRLIYYSQIVNDFQKGDIAEGYSVSREKKESFPLTVTSAQKNPTAFYLCASSMRGAIYEQYFGPGTRLTVT.

A single count supports this clone. The gene calls are TRBV27 and TRBJ2-1, with no clear D. The V and J ends lost 3 bases and 7 bases respectively, with 13 bases between them. The CDR3 totals 14 residues. CDR1 is MNHEY and CDR2 is SMNVEV in the germline V gene (reference sequence). This CDR3 is CASSFEVVGNEQFF. DNA of the CDR3: TGTGCCAGCAGTTTCGAGGTTGTTGGGAATGAGCAGTTCTTC.

Only one count was recorded for this clone. The chain links TRBV5-5 to TRBJ1-2; D is perhaps TRBD1 (6 bases). V was clipped by 3 bases and J by 1 base, with 22 bases between them. The CDR3 contains 18 residues. CDR1 and CDR2 (germline): SGHKS, YYEKEE (reference sequence). Written as DNA, the CDR3 is TGTGCCAGCAGCTCGGGATCCCCCGGGACAACGGTTAACTATGGCTACACCTTC. Translation: CASSSGSPGTTVNYGYTF.

The V gene is TRBV5-4, the J gene TRBJ1-2, with a weak D call TRBD1 (5 bases). The CDR3 length is 14 residues. CDR1 SGHNT and CDR2 YYREEE come from the germline V gene (reference sequence). The V gene lost 5 bases and the J gene lost 1 base, with 12 bases spanning the gap. CDR3 sequence (DNA): TGTGCCAGCAGGGCAGGGACCGATAACTATGGCTACACCTTC. Translated, it gives CASRAGTDNYGYTF.

A remark on this clone: One junction end does not reproduce the germline sequence, and a read error may be involved. The chain combines TRBV9 with TRBJ2-3; weak D call: TRBD2 (5 bases). Germline loops: CDR1 SGDLS, CDR2 YYNGEE. The CDR3 totals 15 residues. This chain's CDR3 is CAGSPPVLGGDTQYF. DNA of the CDR3: TGTGCCGGCAGCCCACCCGTCCTAGGAGGAGATACGCAGTATTTT. The whole variable domain, remainder taken from reference TRBV9 and TRBJ2-3, is DSGVTQTPKHLITATGQRVTLRCSPRSGDLSVYWYQQSLDQGLQFLIQYYNGEERAKGNILERFSAQQFPDLHSELNLSSLELGDSALYFCAGSPPVLGGDTQYFGPGTRLTVL.

The chain combines TRBV4-1 with TRBJ2-1; D uncertain. This CDR3 has 12 residues. Per the germline V gene, CDR1 is MGHRA and CDR2 is YSYEKL. Trimming cost V 7 bases and J 4 bases, with 8 bases left between them. As DNA, the CDR3 is TGCGCCAGCACCACCGGTTACAATGAGCAGTTCTTC. Its protein product is CASTTGYNEQFF.

The rearrangement uses TRBV5-1 and TRBJ1-1; D is uncertain. The CDR3 extends over 13 amino acids. CDR1 SGHRS and CDR2 YFSETQ come from the germline V gene. Trimming took off 5 bases at V and 6 bases at J, with 14 bases between the two ends. This CDR3 is CASSYGPGAEAFF. The CDR3 DNA is TGCGCCAGCAGTTACGGGCCCGGGGCTGAAGCTTTCTTT.

This clone was seen a single time. The CDR3 spells CASSTGQGSNQPQHF. The CDR3 bases are TGTGCCAGCAGCACCGGACAGGGTAGCAATCAGCCCCAGCATTTT. The V call is TRBV6-6, the J call TRBJ1-5; TRBD1 matches at 8 bases. With 6 bases clipped from V and 0 bases from J, the junction kept 4 bases outside the gene matches. The CDR3 covers 15 residues. CDR1 is MNHNY and CDR2 is SVGAGI in the germline V gene (reference sequence).